The 26 T cell receptor beta chains below come from one sample, sequenced in a study of T cell responses to AZD1222 COVID-19 vaccine. Data came from immunoSEQ multiplex PCR; TCRdb stores just in-frame clones and leaves some out. The data show around 78,000 clones, roughly nine tenths seen once. Specimen: peripheral blood, collected 28 days after the second AZD1222 dose. These receptors originate from an adult who received the AZD1222 COVID-19 vaccine.

The V call is TRBV5-1, the J call TRBJ1-1; 7 positions agree with TRBD1. Trimming removed 5 bases from V and 0 bases from J; junction bases left unmatched: 10. Germline lookup yields CDR1 SGHRS and CDR2 YFSETQ. The length of the CDR3 is 16 residues. The CDR3 region has the DNA TGCGCCAGCAGTTTGCGGACAGGAGGCATGAACACTGAAGCTTTCTTT. It yields the protein CASSLRTGGMNTEAFF. The whole variable domain, remainder taken from reference TRBV5-1 and TRBJ1-1, is KAGVTQTPRYLIKTRGQQVTLSCSPISGHRSVSWYQQTPGQGLQFLFEYFSETQRNKGNFPGRFSGRQFSNSRSEMNVSTLELGDSALYLCASSLRTGGMNTEAFFGQGTRLTVV.

The rearrangement uses TRBV27 and TRBJ1-1; D unresolved. Germline V lookup: CDR1 MNHEY, CDR2 SMNVEV (reference sequence). This CDR3 is 12 amino acids long. V was trimmed by 5 bases and J by 7 bases, leaving 11 bases between them. The CDR3 bases are TGTGCCAGCAGTATACCCATGGGTGAAGCTTTCTTT. It is translated as CASSIPMGEAFF.

The CDR3, as DNA: TGTGCCAGCAGTACAGGGGCCCTAAACTATGGCTACACCTTC. It translates to CASSTGALNYGYTF. This rearrangement joins TRBV2 to TRBJ1-2, with 7 bases identical to TRBD1. CDR1 and CDR2 from the germline V gene are SNHLY and FYNNEI. CDR3 length: 14 amino acids. Trimming removed 5 bases from V and 2 bases from J; junction bases left unmatched: 5. Using reference TRBV2 and TRBJ1-2 for the parts outside the CDR3, the full variable domain is EPEVTQTPSHQVTQMGQEVILRCVPISNHLYFYWYRQILGQKVEFLVSFYNNEISEKSEIFDDQFSVERPDGSNFTLKIRSTKLEDSAMYFCASSTGALNYGYTFGSGTRLTVV.

The rearrangement joins TRBV19 to TRBJ1-3; D is ambiguous. The CDR3 is 12 residues long. Germline V gives CDR1 LNHDA, CDR2 SQIVND (reference sequence). V lost 4 bases and J 4 bases, leaving 5 bases between the germline ends. CDR3 bases: TGTGCCAGTAGTACGGGCGGAAACACCATATATTTT. As protein: CASSTGGNTIYF.

V is TRBV14 and J is TRBJ2-2; tentative D call: TRBD2 (6 bases). Germline assignment: CDR1 SGHDN and CDR2 FVKESK. CDR3 size: 18 residues. V lost 1 base, J lost 1 base, and 16 bases lay in between. The CDR3 DNA follows: TGTGCCAGCAGCCAAGGCACTCGAGCGGGCCTGAACACCGGGGAGCTGTTTTTT. Translated: CASSQGTRAGLNTGELFF.

The chain recombines TRBV27 with TRBJ1-2; 7 bases match TRBD1. There are 14 residues in the CDR3. Germline V gene sequence: CDR1 MNHEY, CDR2 SMNVEV (reference sequence). V lost 6 bases to trimming and J lost 0 bases; unmatched junction nucleotides: 4. The CDR3 bases are TGTGCCAGCAGGCGGACAGGCCCTAACTATGGCTACACCTTC. It codes for CASRRTGPNYGYTF.

Only a few counts were recorded for this clone. The chain combines TRBV7-2 with TRBJ2-3; maybe TRBD2 (8 bases). V gave up 5 bases and J gave up 5 bases, with 20 bases separating them. The CDR3 covers 16 residues. Germline CDR1 SGHTA, CDR2 FQGNSA. CDR3 coding DNA: TGTGCCAGCAGCGCCCTATTCGGGAGGGACAGAGATACGCAGTATTTT. Amino acids: CASSALFGRDRDTQYF.

V gene TRBV10-3 combines with J gene TRBJ2-5; D is tentatively TRBD1 or TRBD2 (5 bases each). The CDR3 is 14 amino acids. In germline, CDR1 is ENHRY, CDR2 SYGVKD. The germline V and J ends were trimmed by 6 bases and 0 bases, with 11 bases remaining between them. The CDR3 here is CAISRGFNQETQYF. CDR3 sequence (DNA): TGTGCCATCAGCCGGGGCTTTAACCAAGAGACCCAGTACTTC.

The chain links TRBV28 to TRBJ1-2; TRBD1 is a possible D gene (5 bases). The V and J ends lost 6 bases and 4 bases respectively, with 12 bases between them. This CDR3 spans 13 amino acids. Germline V gene data show CDR1 as MDHEN and CDR2 as SYDVKM. CDR3 sequence: CASSPGGAYGYTF. In DNA form, the CDR3 reads TGTGCCAGCAGCCCTGGGGGAGCCTATGGCTACACCTTC.

The chain employs TRBV18 and TRBJ1-1; 8 positions agree with TRBD1. Trimming cost V 0 bases and J 4 bases; bases outside gene matches: 7. CDR1 and CDR2 from the germline V gene are KGHSH and LQKENI. The CDR3 is 16 amino acids. The CDR3 DNA reads as TGTGCCAGCTCACCACCTCAGGGGGCGCGGGGCACTGAAGCTTTCTTT. Residues: CASSPPQGARGTEAFF.

The V and J genes are TRBV18 and TRBJ1-6, with 7 bases identical to TRBD1. V dropped 3 bases and J dropped 8; count of bases not matched to a gene: 7. Germline V lookup: CDR1 KGHSH, CDR2 LQKENI. The CDR3 sequence is 15 residues long. The CDR3 protein is CASSPTGLGDSPLHF. In DNA, the CDR3 is TGTGCCAGCTCACCGACAGGGCTAGGGGATTCACCCCTCCACTTT.

This clone was observed a handful of times. CDR3 in amino acids: CASSVTGGLGYTF. The CDR3 DNA reads as TGTGCCAGCAGCGTAACAGGGGGCTTAGGCTACACCTTC. This sequence joins TRBV9 and TRBJ1-2; 9 positions agree with TRBD1. Germline lookup yields CDR1 SGDLS and CDR2 YYNGEE. This CDR3 spans 13 amino acids. After removal of 1 base from V and 8 bases from J, the junction contained 3 bases not matched to a gene.

This clone showed up just a few times. The rearrangement uses TRBV30 and TRBJ2-2; 10 bases are shared with TRBD2. The CDR3 covers 13 residues. CDR1 and CDR2 from the germline V gene are GTSNPN and SVGIG (reference sequence). CDR3 in amino acids: CAGTSGVTGELFF. The CDR3 nucleotides read TGTGCTGGTACTAGCGGGGTCACCGGGGAGCTGTTTTTT.

This clone was picked up one time. The chain combines TRBV19 with TRBJ1-5, with D hard to call. The V gene's germline CDR1 is LNHDA and CDR2 SQIVND (reference sequence). The CDR3 extends over 14 amino acids. Trimming cost V 3 bases and J 0 bases, with 6 bases left between them. The CDR3 DNA follows: TGTGCCAGTAGTATTTTCGGTAGCAATCAGCCCCAGCATTTT. It is translated as CASSIFGSNQPQHF.

V is TRBV6-5 and J is TRBJ1-5, with D possibly TRBD1 on 5 matching bases. Germline CDR1 MNHEY, CDR2 SVGAGI. The CDR3 is 14 residues long. Trimming took 2 bases from V and 4 from J, leaving 9 bases between them. The CDR3: CASSYGAGNQPQHF. In DNA form, the CDR3 reads TGTGCCAGCAGTTACGGGGCTGGTAATCAGCCCCAGCATTTT.

The J gene is TRBJ1-5, the V gene TRBV2, with D unclear. Trimming cost V 6 bases and J 0 bases, with 6 bases left between them. Germline CDR1 SNHLY, CDR2 FYNNEI. The CDR3 totals 13 residues. In DNA, the CDR3 is TGTGCCAGCAGAACGGTTAGCAATCAGCCCCAGCATTTT. Protein product: CASRTVSNQPQHF.

The genes are TRBV4-3 and TRBJ2-7; D uncertain. Germline CDR1 LGHNA, CDR2 YSLEER. The CDR3 is 14 residues long. V lost 4 bases and J lost 6, with 16 bases in between. This CDR3 reads CASSPSSAVTEQYF. The CDR3 DNA follows: TGCGCCAGCAGCCCTTCGTCGGCCGTCACCGAGCAGTACTTC.

The rearrangement links TRBV4-2 to TRBJ1-5; 7 positions agree with TRBD1. Germline V CDR1 and CDR2: LGHNA, YNFKEQ. V shed 2 bases and J 7 bases; nucleotides not matched to a gene: 8. The CDR3 is 15 residues long. The CDR3 is CASSQTSTGKQPQHF. In DNA form, the CDR3 reads TGTGCCAGCAGCCAAACATCGACAGGGAAGCAGCCCCAGCATTTT.

The chain uses TRBV28 and TRBJ1-2; 7 bases are shared with TRBD1. This CDR3 is built from 13 residues. Trimming took 4 bases from V and 4 from J; bases not matched to a gene: 3. Germline lookup yields CDR1 MDHEN and CDR2 SYDVKM. CDR3 protein: CASSYRGGYGYTF. In nucleotides, the CDR3 is TGTGCCAGCAGTTACAGGGGCGGCTATGGCTACACCTTC.

The V and J genes are TRBV11-3 and TRBJ1-1; TRBD1 might be the D (6 bases). Germline V gene lookup returns CDR1 SGHNT and CDR2 YENEEA. CDR3 length: 13 residues. V dropped 5 bases and J dropped 5 bases, with 12 bases sitting between them. The CDR3 sequence is CASSLRGGTEAFF. The CDR3 coding sequence is TGTGCCAGCAGCCTCAGGGGAGGGACTGAAGCTTTCTTT. Variable domain in full (rest from reference TRBV11-3 and TRBJ1-1): EAGVVQSPRYKIIEKKQPVAFWCNPISGHNTLYWYLQNLGQGPELLIRYENEEAVDDSQLPKDRFSAERLKGVDSTLKIQPAELGDSAVYLCASSLRGGTEAFFGQGTRLTVV.

J is TRBJ1-1 and V is TRBV7-3; 7 bases agree with TRBD1. The CDR3 has 15 amino acids. V was clipped by 6 bases and J by 2 bases; unmatched bases: 9. Germline CDR1 reads SGHTA; CDR2 reads FQGTGA. CDR3: CASSLRQGSNTEAFF. The DNA for the CDR3 is TGTGCCAGCAGTCTCCGACAGGGAAGTAACACTGAAGCTTTCTTT.

The rearrangement uses TRBV5-4 and TRBJ1-3; a weak D match, TRBD1 (6 bases). The CDR3 has 16 amino acids. Deletions cut 2 bases from V and 2 bases from J, with 14 bases between. CDR1 and CDR2 from the germline V gene are SGHNT and YYREEE (reference sequence). The DNA of the CDR3 is TGTGCCAGCAGCTTAGGCAGGGGAGGACCTGGAAACACCATATATTTT. It codes for CASSLGRGGPGNTIYF.

The J gene is TRBJ1-1, the V gene TRBV6-5; no reliable D call. Germline CDR1 is MNHEY and CDR2 is SVGAGI. The CDR3 has 14 amino acids. The V end lost 6 bases, the J end lost 1 base, and 12 bases lay between the germline ends. CDR3 amino acids: CASRPLLENTEAFF. The CDR3 bases are TGTGCCAGCAGACCGTTGTTGGAGAACACTGAAGCTTTCTTT.

The chain is built from TRBV29-1 and TRBJ1-1; 7 bases agree with TRBD1. V shed 2 bases and J 5 bases; nucleotides not matched to a gene: 5. Per germline, CDR1 SQVTM and CDR2 ANQGSEA. This CDR3 has 13 residues. The CDR3 region has the DNA TGCAGCGTTGAACCTCCAGGGGGGACTGAAGCTTTCTTT. It encodes CSVEPPGGTEAFF.

CDR3 residues: CASSGKTGSLAKNIQYF. CDR3 DNA sequence: TGTGCCAGCAGCGGGAAGACAGGGTCTCTAGCCAAAAACATTCAGTACTTC. This chain joins TRBV5-4 and TRBJ2-4; 7 bases line up with TRBD1. Germline CDR1 reads SGHNT; CDR2 reads YYREEE (reference sequence). The CDR3 spans 17 residues. The trim removed 4 bases at V and 0 bases at J, leaving 10 bases unmatched.

This chain joins TRBV29-1 and TRBJ2-1; 15 bases map to TRBD2. Looked up from germline, CDR1 is SQVTM and CDR2 is ANQGSEA. The trim removed 4 bases at V and 9 bases at J, leaving 10 bases unmatched. CDR3 length: 16 amino acids. As DNA, the CDR3 is TGCAGCGTTGTTAGGACTAGCGGGGGGGCTACGGGTGAGCAGTTCTTC. Translating it yields CSVVRTSGGATGEQFF.